These 26 T cell receptor beta chains were all obtained from the same sample, sequenced in a study of blood T cell repertoires in COVID-19. Assay: immunoSEQ multiplex PCR; the TCRdb copy retains only in-frame clones and omits some. The sample holds under 200,000 clones, roughly 86% seen once. The sample was PBMCs or T cells enriched from blood (not recorded which). Receptor source: a man aged 40-49 years with acute COVID-19.

The V gene is TRBV28, the J gene TRBJ2-1; D gene uncertain. Germline CDR1 reads MDHEN; CDR2 reads SYDVKM. The CDR3 consists of 16 residues. V gave up 2 bases and J gave up 0 bases, with 11 bases separating them. The CDR3 coding sequence is TGTGCCAGCAGTTTAGTCGGTCTAAGCTCCTACAATGAGCAGTTCTTC. Translated, it gives CASSLVGLSSYNEQFF.

Only one count was recorded for this clone. This chain links TRBV4-2 with TRBJ2-5; maybe TRBD2 (6 bases). Trimming removed 6 bases from V and 4 bases from J, with 15 bases in between. Germline V lookup: CDR1 LGHNA, CDR2 YNFKEQ. This CDR3 spans 14 amino acids. The chain's CDR3 is CASSQNGGVETQYF. CDR3 coding DNA: TGTGCCAGCAGTCAGAACGGAGGGGTAGAGACCCAGTACTTC.

This rearrangement joins TRBV30 to TRBJ1-3; D possibly corresponds to TRBD1 (5 bases). CDR1 GTSNPN and CDR2 SVGIG come from the germline V gene (reference sequence). V lost 0 bases to trimming and J lost 4 bases, with 19 bases between them. CDR3 length: 17 residues. CDR3 coding DNA: TGTGCCTGGAGTGTACGGGTCCCAGGGACTCTCGGAAACACCATATATTTT. Translating it yields CAWSVRVPGTLGNTIYF.

The rearrangement uses TRBV7-9 and TRBJ2-1; 7 bases fit TRBD2. The CDR3 runs to 16 residues. V lost 7 bases to trimming and J lost 10 bases; unmatched junction nucleotides: 19. The V gene's germline CDR1 is SEHNR and CDR2 FQNEAQ (reference sequence). Written as DNA, the CDR3 is TGTGCCAGCACCATGCATGAGTCGGGACTATACCGCGAGCAGTTCTTC. Protein: CASTMHESGLYREQFF.

V usage is TRBV9 and J usage is TRBJ2-1, with D uncertain. Germline CDR1 SGDLS, CDR2 YYNGEE. Trimming took 4 bases from V and 7 from J, leaving 9 bases between them. The CDR3 covers 12 residues. The CDR3 protein is CASSPAWNEQFF. DNA for the CDR3: TGTGCCAGCAGCCCCGCGTGGAATGAGCAGTTCTTC.

The chain combines TRBV5-1 with TRBJ1-5; 10 positions agree with TRBD1. The V segment lost 0 bases and the J segment 3 bases; nucleotides outside the gene matches: 6. The length of the CDR3 is 17 residues. Germline V lookup: CDR1 SGHRS, CDR2 YFSETQ. CDR3 in DNA: TGCGCCAGCAGCTTGGCTCCGGGACAGGGGATCAATCAGCCCCAGCATTTT. Residues: CASSLAPGQGINQPQHF.

V gene TRBV27 combines with J gene TRBJ2-5, with D perhaps TRBD2 (6 bases). Trimming removed 6 bases at V and 5 bases at J, with 10 bases between. This CDR3 is built from 12 residues. Germline V lookup: CDR1 MNHEY, CDR2 SMNVEV (reference sequence). The CDR3 sequence: CASRRGMETQYF. CDR3 nucleotides: TGTGCCAGCAGACGGGGGATGGAGACCCAGTACTTC.

The chain uses TRBV9 and TRBJ2-7; possible D gene TRBD2, 5 bases. V was cut by 2 bases and J by 3 bases, with 12 bases left in between. CDR3 length equals 14 residues. CDR1 and CDR2 from the germline V gene are SGDLS and YYNGEE. The CDR3 loop is CASSVAGQDYEQYF. CDR3 in DNA: TGTGCCAGCAGCGTTGCGGGCCAGGACTACGAGCAGTACTTC.

This rearrangement joins TRBV7-3 to TRBJ1-2, with 8 bases lining up with TRBD1. The CDR3 loop spans 13 amino acids. Germline values: CDR1 SGHTA, CDR2 FQGTGA. V was clipped by 2 bases and J by 8 bases; unmatched bases: 4. In DNA form, the CDR3 reads TGTGCCAGCAGCTTAGCGACAGGGGTCGGCTACACCTTC. Translated: CASSLATGVGYTF.

The chain recombines TRBV9 with TRBJ2-5; 7 bases line up with TRBD1. The V gene end was trimmed by 4 bases and the J gene end by 5 bases; junction bases not matched to a gene: 8. The CDR3 consists of 14 residues. CDR1 is SGDLS and CDR2 is YYNGEE in the germline V gene. The CDR3 sequence is CASSTRQGQETQYF. In DNA, the CDR3 is TGTGCCAGCAGCACCCGACAGGGACAGGAGACCCAGTACTTC. The full variable domain, with the rest looked up from reference TRBV9 and TRBJ2-5, is DSGVTQTPKHLITATGQRVTLRCSPRSGDLSVYWYQQSLDQGLQFLIQYYNGEERAKGNILERFSAQQFPDLHSELNLSSLELGDSALYFCASSTRQGQETQYFGPGTRLLVL.

This rearrangement joins TRBV15 to TRBJ2-7, with 7 nucleotides matching TRBD2. The V and J ends lost 0 bases and 3 bases, in that order; junction bases with no gene match: 11. The V gene's germline CDR1 is LNHNV and CDR2 YYDKDF (reference sequence). CDR3 length: 17 residues. The CDR3 DNA is TGTGCCACCAGCAGAGATCTCGGAGCCGCGGGAGTCTACGAGCAGTACTTC. Amino acid sequence: CATSRDLGAAGVYEQYF.

In this sample, this clone turned up a few times. J is TRBJ2-2 and V is TRBV29-1; 9 bases line up with TRBD1. The CDR3 is 14 amino acids. Germline-derived CDR1 and CDR2 are SQVTM and ANQGSEA. V shed 7 bases, J shed 3 bases, and the junction held 6 bases outside the gene matches. This CDR3 is CSGNTGGDTGELFF. DNA of the CDR3: TGCAGCGGTAATACAGGGGGCGACACCGGGGAGCTGTTTTTT.

V usage is TRBV11-2 and J usage is TRBJ2-5; no clear D. Trimming cost V 2 bases and J 4 bases, with 5 bases left between them. This CDR3 has 12 residues. The germline V gene has CDR1 SGHAT and CDR2 FQNNGV. The CDR3: CASSLTGETQYF. The CDR3 DNA follows: TGTGCCAGCAGCTTAACGGGAGAGACCCAGTACTTC.

The V and J genes are TRBV6-5 and TRBJ2-2; 11 bases match TRBD1. V gave up 8 bases and J gave up 5 bases; unmatched junction bases: 7. The CDR3 runs to 15 residues. The germline gives CDR1 MNHEY, CDR2 SVGAGI. CDR3 loop: CASPRGQGETGELFF. The DNA for the CDR3 is TGTGCCAGCCCCAGGGGACAGGGGGAAACCGGGGAGCTGTTTTTT.

The chain has TRBV11-3 and TRBJ2-3, with 11 nucleotides matching TRBD2. Germline V gene sequence: CDR1 SGHNT, CDR2 YENEEA. The trim removed 5 bases at V and 3 bases at J, leaving 4 bases unmatched. The CDR3 totals 15 residues. The DNA of the CDR3 is TGTGCCAGCAGCCCCGGGACTAGCGGAACAGATACGCAGTATTTT. Translation gives CASSPGTSGTDTQYF.

This sequence joins TRBV25-1 and TRBJ1-2, with 12 bases identical to TRBD1. CDR3 length equals 16 residues. Germline values: CDR1 MGHDK, CDR2 SYGVNS. Trimming took 4 bases from V and 6 from J; bases not matched to a gene: 9. The CDR3 DNA is TGTGCCAGCAGTGGCCCCGGGACAGGGGGCTGGAATGGCTACACCTTC. It encodes CASSGPGTGGWNGYTF.

The chain couples TRBV7-9 to TRBJ2-1; D possibly corresponds to TRBD2 (5 bases). The germline gives CDR1 SEHNR, CDR2 FQNEAQ (reference sequence). This CDR3 has 16 residues. The germline V and J ends were trimmed by 1 base and 6 bases, with 16 bases remaining between them. This chain's CDR3 is CASSLVAGPPGNEQFF. The CDR3 bases are TGTGCCAGCAGCTTAGTGGCGGGCCCACCGGGCAATGAGCAGTTCTTC.

The chain employs TRBV28 and TRBJ2-7, with 8 bases matching TRBD1. Per the germline V gene, CDR1 is MDHEN and CDR2 is SYDVKM. V shed 9 bases, J shed 2 bases, and the junction held 12 bases outside the gene matches. The CDR3 consists of 15 residues. The CDR3 here is CASSLGAGGPYEQYF. CDR3 bases: TGTGCCAGTTCACTCGGGGCAGGGGGCCCCTACGAGCAGTACTTC.

The chain couples TRBV3-1 (or the pseudogene TRBV3-2) to TRBJ2-7, with TRBD1 identical over 7 bases. The CDR3 extends over 16 amino acids. The germline V gene has CDR1 LGHDT and CDR2 YNNKEL (reference sequence). J gave up 4 bases and V 0 bases, and 9 bases lay outside the gene matches. The CDR3 reads CASSQDVGGSMYEQYF. The CDR3 DNA reads as TGTGCCAGCAGCCAAGATGTAGGGGGCTCTATGTACGAGCAGTACTTC.

The chain is built from TRBV29-1 and TRBJ1-1; D gene ambiguous. The germline V gene has CDR1 SQVTM and CDR2 ANQGSEA. This CDR3 is 13 amino acids long. V was shortened by 6 bases and J by 0 bases, with 11 bases between the two germline ends. This CDR3 reads CSVGDIMNTEAFF. For the CDR3, the DNA is TGCAGCGTCGGCGACATCATGAACACTGAAGCTTTCTTT.

J is TRBJ2-4 and V is TRBV7-3; no clear D. Germline CDR1 and CDR2: SGHTA and FQGTGA. V was shortened by 5 bases and J by 0 bases, with 20 bases between the two germline ends. This CDR3 is 18 amino acids long. The CDR3 here is CASSDPSRSLEAKNIQYF. DNA for the CDR3: TGTGCCAGCAGCGACCCGAGTAGGAGCCTAGAAGCCAAAAACATTCAGTACTTC.

The V call is TRBV5-6, the J call TRBJ2-1; no reliable D call. This CDR3 spans 14 amino acids. Trimming stripped 2 bases from V and 4 bases from J, with 10 bases between. Germline values: CDR1 SGHDT, CDR2 YYEEEE. The CDR3 loop reads CASSFPNRYNEQFF. DNA for the CDR3: TGTGCCAGCAGCTTCCCCAACAGATACAATGAGCAGTTCTTC.

This clone came up a few times. The rearrangement uses TRBV6-5 and TRBJ2-6, with 8 bases matching TRBD1. J lost 3 bases, V lost 8 bases, and 6 bases had no gene match. Germline lookup yields CDR1 MNHEY and CDR2 SVGAGI. This CDR3 has 15 residues. Here the CDR3 reads CASARGRYGANVLTF. The CDR3 DNA sequence: TGTGCCAGCGCCAGGGGGCGGTATGGGGCCAACGTCCTGACTTTC.

This chain joins TRBV3-1 (or the pseudogene TRBV3-2) and TRBJ2-7; 12 bases are shared with TRBD2. This CDR3 contains 14 residues. Germline V gene lookup returns CDR1 LGHDT and CDR2 YNNKEL (reference sequence). Unmatched junction bases numbered 0, after V lost 4 bases and J lost 2 bases. CDR3 amino acids: CASSRTSGAYEQYF. The CDR3 DNA is TGTGCCAGCAGCCGGACTAGCGGGGCCTACGAGCAGTACTTC.

The genes are TRBV19 and TRBJ1-2; 7 bases match TRBD1. This CDR3 comprises 18 residues. Trimming removed 6 bases from V and 4 bases from J; junction bases left unmatched: 20. Per the germline V gene, CDR1 is LNHDA and CDR2 is SQIVND (reference sequence). The CDR3 loop is CASSYDLWDRTLRYGYTF. In DNA form, the CDR3 reads TGTGCCAGTAGCTATGACCTCTGGGACAGAACTTTGCGCTATGGCTACACCTTC.

This clone came up a few times. The chain joins TRBV27 to TRBJ1-1; D is unclear. The CDR3 loop spans 15 amino acids. CDR1 is MNHEY and CDR2 is SMNVEV in the germline V gene (reference sequence). Trimming removed 2 bases at V and 0 bases at J, with 10 bases between. Here the CDR3 DNA reads TGTGCCAGCAGTTTACGTGCGGGTATGAACACTGAAGCTTTCTTT. This gives the protein CASSLRAGMNTEAFF.